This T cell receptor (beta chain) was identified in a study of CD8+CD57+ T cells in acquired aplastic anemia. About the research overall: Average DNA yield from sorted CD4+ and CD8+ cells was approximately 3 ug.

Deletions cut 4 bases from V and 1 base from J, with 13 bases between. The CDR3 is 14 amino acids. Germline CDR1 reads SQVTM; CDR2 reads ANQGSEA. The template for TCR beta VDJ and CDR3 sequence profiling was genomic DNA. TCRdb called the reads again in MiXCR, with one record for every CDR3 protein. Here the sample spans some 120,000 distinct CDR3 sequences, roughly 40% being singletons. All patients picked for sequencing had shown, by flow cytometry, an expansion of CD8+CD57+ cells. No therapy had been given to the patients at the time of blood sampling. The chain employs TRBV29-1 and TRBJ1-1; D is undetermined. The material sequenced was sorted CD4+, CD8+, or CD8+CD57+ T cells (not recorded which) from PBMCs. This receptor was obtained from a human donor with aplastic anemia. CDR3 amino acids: CSVGLLLGNTEAFF. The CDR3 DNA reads TGCAGCGTTGGTTTACTTCTCGGGAACACTGAAGCTTTCTTT.